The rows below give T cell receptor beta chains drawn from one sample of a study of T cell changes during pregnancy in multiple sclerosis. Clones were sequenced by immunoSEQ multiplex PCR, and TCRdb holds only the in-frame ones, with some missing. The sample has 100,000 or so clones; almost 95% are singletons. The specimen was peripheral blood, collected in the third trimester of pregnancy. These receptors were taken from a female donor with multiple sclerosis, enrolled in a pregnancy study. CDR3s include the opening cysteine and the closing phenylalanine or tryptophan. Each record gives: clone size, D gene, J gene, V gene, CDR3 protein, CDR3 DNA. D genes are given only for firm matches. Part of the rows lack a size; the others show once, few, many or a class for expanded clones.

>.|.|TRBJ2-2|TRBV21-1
CASRGEGRTGELFF
TGTGCCAGCAGAGGGGAGGGGAGAACCGGGGAGCTGTTTTTT
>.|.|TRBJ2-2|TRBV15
CATSSARVSPNTGELFF
TGTGCCACCAGCAGCGCGCGGGTCTCTCCGAATACCGGGGAGCTGTTTTTT
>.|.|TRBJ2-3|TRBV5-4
CASSLTGYTQYF
TGTGCCAGCAGCTTGACGGGGTATACGCAGTATTTT
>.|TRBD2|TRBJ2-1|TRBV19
CASSTPREGVFF
TGTGCCAGTAGTACCCCTCGGGAGGGTGTTTTCTTC
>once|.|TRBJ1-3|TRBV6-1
CASSELPDSSSGNTIYF
TGTGCCAGCAGTGAACTACCCGACAGTTCCTCTGGAAACACCATATATTTT
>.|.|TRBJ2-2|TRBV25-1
CASSVKRTLGGELFF
TGTGCCAGCAGTGTTAAGCGGACTTTGGGCGGGGAGCTGTTTTTT
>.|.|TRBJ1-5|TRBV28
CASSWETVLPINQPQHF
TGTGCCAGCAGTTGGGAGACCGTCCTTCCAATTAATCAGCCCCAGCATTTT
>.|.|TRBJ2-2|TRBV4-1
CASSQDRGGELFF
TGCGCCAGCAGCCAAGATAGGGGCGGGGAGCTGTTTTTT
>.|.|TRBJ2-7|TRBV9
CASSVAGDTGEQYF
TGTGCCAGCAGCGTAGCCGGGGATACGGGCGAGCAGTACTTC
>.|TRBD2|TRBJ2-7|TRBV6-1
CASRGRLASAEQYF
TGTGCCAGCCGAGGAAGACTAGCTAGCGCCGAGCAGTACTTC
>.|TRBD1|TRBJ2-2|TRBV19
CASSIRGQGANTGELFF
TGTGCCAGTAGTATACGGGGACAGGGGGCGAACACCGGGGAGCTGTTTTTT
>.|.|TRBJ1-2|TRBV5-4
CASSLVGLGGYGYTF
TGTGCCAGCAGCTTGGTGGGGCTAGGGGGCTATGGCTACACCTTC
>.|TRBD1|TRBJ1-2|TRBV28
CASSSTGGDYGYTF
TGTGCCAGCAGTTCGACAGGGGGCGACTATGGCTACACCTTC
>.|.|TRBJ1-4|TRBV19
CATAGYTNEKLFF
TGTGCCACCGCCGGGTATACTAATGAAAAACTGTTTTTT
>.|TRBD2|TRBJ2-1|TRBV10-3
CAISEDGLAGGSSYNEQFF
TGTGCCATCAGTGAGGATGGACTAGCGGGAGGGAGCTCCTACAATGAGCAGTTCTTC
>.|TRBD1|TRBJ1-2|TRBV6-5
CASSAQGAGGYTF
TGTGCCAGCAGTGCACAGGGGGCGGGAGGCTACACCTTC
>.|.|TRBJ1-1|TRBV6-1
CASRAPYSVEAFF
TGTGCCAGCAGGGCTCCTTACAGTGTTGAGGCTTTCTTT
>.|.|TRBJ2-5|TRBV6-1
CASMISSVGTQYF
TGTGCCAGCATGATTTCTAGCGTCGGGACCCAGTACTTC
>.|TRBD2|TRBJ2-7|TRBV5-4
CASSAPGTSGLQYF
TGTGCCAGCAGCGCACCTGGGACTAGCGGCTTGCAGTACTTC
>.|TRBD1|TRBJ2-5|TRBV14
CASSPEGGWVKTQYF
TGTGCCAGCAGCCCAGAAGGGGGCTGGGTGAAGACCCAGTACTTC
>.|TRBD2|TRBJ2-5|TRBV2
CASQGLAGKRETQYF
TGTGCCAGCCAGGGACTAGCGGGAAAAAGAGAGACCCAGTACTTC
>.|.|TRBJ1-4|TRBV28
CASSLAQQGFEKLFF
TGTGCCAGCAGTTTAGCCCAACAGGGCTTTGAAAAACTGTTTTTT
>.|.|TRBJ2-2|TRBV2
CASSESRGELFF
TGTGCCAGCAGTGAATCCCGCGGGGAGCTGTTTTTT
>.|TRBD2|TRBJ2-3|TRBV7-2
CASSVAGLAGDTQYF
TGTGCCAGCAGCGTTGCGGGACTAGCGGGGGATACGCAGTATTTT
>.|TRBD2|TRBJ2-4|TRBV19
CASSMPMGGSNIQYF
TGTGCCAGTAGTATGCCCATGGGCGGGAGCAACATTCAGTACTTC
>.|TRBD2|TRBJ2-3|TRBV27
CASSLRAVGTSGGDTQYF
TGTGCCAGCAGTCTCCGGGCCGTCGGGACTAGCGGAGGAGATACGCAGTATTTT
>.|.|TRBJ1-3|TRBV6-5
CASSYSQGSGNTIYF
TGTGCCAGCAGTTACTCCCAGGGGTCTGGAAACACCATATATTTT
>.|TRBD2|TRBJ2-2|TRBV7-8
CASRAGGAGVNTGELFF
TGTGCCAGCAGGGCGGGAGGAGCGGGAGTGAACACCGGGGAGCTGTTTTTT
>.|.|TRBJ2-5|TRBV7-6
CASSPHEETQYF
TGTGCCAGCAGCCCCCACGAGGAGACCCAGTACTTC
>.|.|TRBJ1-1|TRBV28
CASSSPGGLGPEAFF
TGTGCCAGCAGTTCCCCCGGGGGGCTAGGACCTGAAGCTTTCTTT
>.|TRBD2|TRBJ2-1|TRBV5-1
CASSLALAGGYNEQFF
TGCGCCAGCAGCTTGGCCCTAGCGGGAGGTTACAATGAGCAGTTCTTC
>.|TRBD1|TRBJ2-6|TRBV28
CAILPGQGSAGANVLTF
TGTGCCATCCTACCGGGACAGGGGAGCGCTGGGGCCAACGTCCTGACTTTC
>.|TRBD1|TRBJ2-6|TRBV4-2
CASKPETGSGANVLTF
TGTGCCAGCAAGCCGGAGACAGGGTCTGGGGCCAACGTCCTGACTTTC
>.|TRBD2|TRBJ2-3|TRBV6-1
CASSATSGRMDTQYF
TGTGCCAGCAGTGCCACTAGCGGGAGAATGGATACGCAGTATTTT
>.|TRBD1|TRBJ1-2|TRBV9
CASSVVRTGSYGYTF
TGTGCCAGCAGCGTAGTCCGGACAGGGAGTTATGGCTACACCTTC
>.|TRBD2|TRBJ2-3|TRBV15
CATSRAVDLAGATDTQYF
TGTGCCACCAGCAGAGCGGTGGACCTAGCGGGTGCCACAGATACGCAGTATTTT
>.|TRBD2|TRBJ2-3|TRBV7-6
CASSLGWTSWADTQYF
TGTGCCAGCAGCTTAGGTTGGACTAGCTGGGCAGATACGCAGTATTTT
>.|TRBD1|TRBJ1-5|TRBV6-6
CASRQDRGAHQPQHF
TGTGCCAGCAGACAGGACAGGGGGGCCCATCAGCCCCAGCATTTT
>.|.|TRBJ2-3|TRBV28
CASSWNRVGGTDTQYF
TGTGCCAGCAGTTGGAACAGGGTAGGAGGCACAGATACGCAGTATTTT
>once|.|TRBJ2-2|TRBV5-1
CASSLSSPGVTGELFF
TGCGCCAGCAGCTTGTCATCCCCGGGAGTTACCGGGGAGCTGTTTTTT
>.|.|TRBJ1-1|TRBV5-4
CASSFTGNTEAFF
TGTGCCAGCAGCTTTACAGGAAACACTGAAGCTTTCTTT
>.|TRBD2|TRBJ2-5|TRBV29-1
CSVVGGRGLRSETQYF
TGCAGCGTTGTTGGCGGGAGGGGTTTGCGGTCGGAGACCCAGTACTTC
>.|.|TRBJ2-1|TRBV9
CASSPRESPVNNEQFF
TGTGCCAGCAGCCCACGGGAGTCCCCGGTAAACAATGAGCAGTTCTTC
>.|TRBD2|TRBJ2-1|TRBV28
CATQFDLAGVVVEQFF
TGTGCCACCCAGTTTGATCTAGCGGGAGTAGTGGTTGAGCAGTTCTTC
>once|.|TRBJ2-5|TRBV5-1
CASSLDGRPQETQYF
TGCGCCAGCAGCTTGGATGGGAGACCCCAAGAGACCCAGTACTTC
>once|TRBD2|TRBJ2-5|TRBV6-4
CASSGGLAGVYSSLETQYF
TGTGCCAGCAGCGGGGGACTAGCGGGAGTCTATTCATCTTTGGAGACCCAGTACTTC
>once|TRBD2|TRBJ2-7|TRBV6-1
CASSGVAGYEQYF
TGTGCCAGCAGTGGGGTAGCGGGTTACGAGCAGTACTTC
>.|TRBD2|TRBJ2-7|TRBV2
CASSKTTSGDTYEQYF
TGTGCCAGCAGTAAGACGACTAGCGGTGATACCTACGAGCAGTACTTC
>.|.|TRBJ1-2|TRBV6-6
CASSLKTGSIGYTF
TGTGCCAGCAGCCTAAAAACAGGGTCCATAGGCTACACCTTC
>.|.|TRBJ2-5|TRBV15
CATSRELLETQYF
TGTGCCACCAGCAGAGAACTCCTAGAGACCCAGTACTTC
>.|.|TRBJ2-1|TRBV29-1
CSIAHNEQFF
TGCAGCATAGCACACAATGAGCAGTTCTTC
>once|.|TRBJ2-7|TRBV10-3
CATRLEYEQYF
TGTGCCACCAGACTAGAGTACGAGCAGTACTTC
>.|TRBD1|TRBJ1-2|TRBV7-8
CASSSRQGRNYGYTF
TGTGCCAGCAGCTCTAGACAGGGGCGGAACTATGGCTACACCTTC
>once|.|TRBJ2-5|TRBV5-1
CASSLNQGHPLETQYF
TGCGCCAGCAGCTTGAACCAGGGACACCCTTTAGAGACCCAGTACTTC
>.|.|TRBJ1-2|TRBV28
CASSPTGVYGYTF
TGTGCCAGCAGCCCCACCGGGGTTTATGGCTACACCTTC
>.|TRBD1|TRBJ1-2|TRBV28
CASSTGGSYGYTF
TGTGCCAGCAGCACAGGGGGAAGCTATGGCTACACCTTC
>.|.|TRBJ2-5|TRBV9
CASSVGVNQETQYF
TGTGCCAGCAGCGTAGGAGTCAACCAAGAGACCCAGTACTTC
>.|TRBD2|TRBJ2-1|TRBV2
CASSAVAGALYNEQFF
TGTGCCAGCAGTGCGGTAGCGGGAGCCCTCTACAATGAGCAGTTCTTC
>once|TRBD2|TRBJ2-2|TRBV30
CAWRLAGVPTGELFF
TGTGCCTGGAGATTAGCGGGAGTCCCCACCGGGGAGCTGTTTTTT
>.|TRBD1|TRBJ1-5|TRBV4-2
CASSQDWDRENLWPQHF
TGTGCCAGCAGCCAAGATTGGGACAGGGAGAACCTATGGCCCCAGCATTTT